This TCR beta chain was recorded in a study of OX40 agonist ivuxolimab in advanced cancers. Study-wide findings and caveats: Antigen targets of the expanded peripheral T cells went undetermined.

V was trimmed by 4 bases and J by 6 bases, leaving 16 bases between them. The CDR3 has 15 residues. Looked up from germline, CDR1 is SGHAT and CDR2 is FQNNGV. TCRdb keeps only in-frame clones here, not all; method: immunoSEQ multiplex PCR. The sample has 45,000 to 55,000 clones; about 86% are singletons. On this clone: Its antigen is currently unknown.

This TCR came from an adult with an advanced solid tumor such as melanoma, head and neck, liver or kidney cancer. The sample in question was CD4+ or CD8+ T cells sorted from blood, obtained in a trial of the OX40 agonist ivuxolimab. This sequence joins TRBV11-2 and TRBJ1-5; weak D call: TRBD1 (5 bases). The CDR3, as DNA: TGTGCCAGCAGCTCCCGAGGGGACTGGAGTCAGCCCCAGCATTTT. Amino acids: CASSSRGDWSQPQHF.